The 25 T cell receptor beta chains reported below all come from one sample, sequenced in a study of cytomegalovirus exposure and HLA in healthy donors. A multiplex PCR was run with 60 Vbeta primers and 13 Jbeta primers. The method was immunoSEQ multiplex PCR; TCRdb's version includes in-frame clones alone and lacks a portion of them. The sample yields around 140,000 clones, about four fifths seen once. The sequenced sample was PBMCs. The origin of the receptors is a woman in her 40s in good health and CMV-seronegative.

V usage is TRBV7-3 and J usage is TRBJ2-1, with 10 bases aligning to TRBD2. This CDR3 contains 16 residues. Looked up from germline, CDR1 is SGHTA and CDR2 is FQGTGA. Trimming took 4 bases from V and 7 from J; bases not matched to a gene: 10. CDR3 nucleotide sequence: TGTGCCAGCAGCTCACCCGGGACTAGCGTGGGTAATGAGCAGTTCTTC. Protein product: CASSSPGTSVGNEQFF.

This chain connects TRBV28 to TRBJ1-2; possible D gene TRBD1, 6 bases. Germline loops: CDR1 MDHEN, CDR2 SYDVKM. Trimming removed 6 bases at V and 6 bases at J, with 26 bases between. This CDR3 comprises 17 residues. The CDR3 DNA reads TGTGCCAGCAGATCAATTCGGGGCTCCAGGGGTGGCAATGGCTACACCTTC. Amino acid sequence: CASRSIRGSRGGNGYTF.

This chain links TRBV6-6 with TRBJ1-1; no firm D call. This CDR3 comprises 11 residues. V lost 6 bases to trimming and J lost 11 bases, with 13 bases between them. Per germline, CDR1 MNHNY and CDR2 SVGAGI (reference sequence). The CDR3 region is CASSRDPGAFF. As DNA, the CDR3 is TGTGCCAGCAGCCGTGATCCGGGGGCTTTCTTT.

For the CDR3, the DNA is TGTGCCAGCAGCTTATATACAGGGGGAAATGAAAAACTGTTTTTT. Its translation is CASSLYTGGNEKLFF. The chain combines TRBV13 with TRBJ1-4; 8 bases are a match to TRBD1. The CDR3 contains 15 residues. Germline loops: CDR1 PRHDT, CDR2 FYEKMQ (reference sequence). With V trimmed by 2 bases and J by 5 bases, 4 bases remained unmatched.

In its sample, this clone was seen a few times. The V call is TRBV27, the J call TRBJ1-4, with D possibly TRBD1 on 5 matching bases. The CDR3 has 15 amino acids. V was shortened by 3 bases and J by 4 bases, with 12 bases between the two germline ends. Germline V gene sequence: CDR1 MNHEY, CDR2 SMNVEV (reference sequence). The CDR3 is CASSFVGTVNEKLFF. In DNA form, the CDR3 reads TGTGCCAGCAGTTTCGTTGGGACTGTTAATGAAAAACTGTTTTTT.

The chain employs TRBV7-9 and TRBJ2-2, with D perhaps TRBD1 (5 bases). With 6 bases removed from V and 0 bases from J, the gap between germline ends came to 17 bases. CDR3 length equals 17 residues. Germline V gene lookup returns CDR1 SEHNR and CDR2 FQNEAQ (reference sequence). CDR3 nucleotide sequence: TGTGCCAGCAGACGCATGACAGTGATCGCGAACACCGGGGAGCTGTTTTTT. Translating gives CASRRMTVIANTGELFF.

J is TRBJ1-2 and V is TRBV2; the D is unclear. The CDR3 spans 13 residues. The ends were cut back, 7 bases at V and 3 bases at J, with 12 bases in the middle. Germline V CDR1 and CDR2: SNHLY, FYNNEI. CDR3 bases: TGTGCCAGCATTGCGGAAATTGACTATGGCTACACCTTC. Its translation: CASIAEIDYGYTF. Combining the CDR3 with reference TRBV2 and TRBJ1-2 gives the whole variable domain EPEVTQTPSHQVTQMGQEVILRCVPISNHLYFYWYRQILGQKVEFLVSFYNNEISEKSEIFDDQFSVERPDGSNFTLKIRSTKLEDSAMYFCASIAEIDYGYTFGSGTRLTVV.

This clone was seen more than once but under ten times. The sample carries other DNA sequences with the same CDR3. The chain links TRBV6-5 to TRBJ1-1, with a weak D call TRBD1 (6 bases). Trimming shortened V by 4 bases and J by 1 base, and 10 bases separated the two germline ends. CDR3 size: 14 residues. Per the germline V gene, CDR1 is MNHEY and CDR2 is SVGAGI. The CDR3 DNA sequence: TGTGCCAGCAGTTCCGGACAGAGGAACACTGAAGCTTTCTTT. It translates to CASSSGQRNTEAFF.

CDR3 loop: CASSLTGNGYTF. The CDR3 bases are TGTGCCAGCTCCCTAACAGGGAACGGCTACACCTTC. The chain combines TRBV18 with TRBJ1-2; TRBD1 is a possible D gene (6 bases). CDR1 and CDR2 from the germline V gene are KGHSH and LQKENI. The CDR3 contains 12 residues. V lost 6 bases, J lost 8 bases, and 13 bases lay in between.

CDR3 in amino acids: CATRGVYSNQPQHF. The CDR3, as DNA: TGTGCCACCAGGGGCGTATATAGCAATCAGCCCCAGCATTTT. The chain joins TRBV15 to TRBJ1-5; D is unresolved. The CDR3 has 14 amino acids. Trimming took off 6 bases at V and 0 bases at J, with 9 bases between the two ends. Germline CDR1 and CDR2: LNHNV and YYDKDF (reference sequence).

The V call is TRBV10-2, the J call TRBJ2-1; 9 bases align to TRBD2. CDR1 and CDR2 from the germline V gene are WSHSY and SAAADI. With 0 bases clipped from V and 2 bases from J, the junction kept 11 bases outside the gene matches. The CDR3 is made up of 19 amino acids. The CDR3 region is CASSESSGGSGATYNEQFF. CDR3 nucleotides: TGCGCCAGCAGTGAGTCGAGCGGGGGGAGCGGGGCTACCTACAATGAGCAGTTCTTC.

This chain links TRBV6-5 with TRBJ1-2; no clear D gene. V was cut by 2 bases and J by 5 bases, with 15 bases left in between. Germline V gene data show CDR1 as MNHEY and CDR2 as SVGAGI. The CDR3 runs to 15 residues. DNA of the CDR3: TGTGCCAGCAGTTACACCGTCGGGAGTTCATATGGCTACACCTTC. Residues: CASSYTVGSSYGYTF.

V usage is TRBV10-1 and J usage is TRBJ1-1; D is undetermined. Deletions cut 10 bases from V and 9 bases from J, with 18 bases between. Germline assignment: CDR1 WNHNN and CDR2 SYGVQD (reference sequence). This CDR3 comprises 12 residues. In DNA, the CDR3 is TGCGCCACCACGACGGACTCGCCTAAAGCTTTCTTT. Translated, it gives CATTTDSPKAFF.

This clone was seen once. The chain links TRBV7-7 to TRBJ2-7; 7 bases are shared with TRBD2. V gave up 1 base and J gave up 3 bases; unmatched junction bases: 3. This CDR3 has 14 residues. The germline V gene has CDR1 SSHAT and CDR2 FNYEAQ (reference sequence). DNA of the CDR3: TGTGCCAGCAGCTTAGGGCCGGGGGGCTACGAGCAGTACTTC. Protein: CASSLGPGGYEQYF.

This chain links TRBV28 with TRBJ2-1, with 10 bases that match TRBD2. The CDR3 is 16 residues long. The V segment lost 2 bases and the J segment 8 bases; nucleotides outside the gene matches: 9. In germline, CDR1 is MDHEN, CDR2 SYDVKM. CDR3 DNA: TGTGCCAGCAGTTTACCCGGACTAGCGGTTAGGTATGAGCAGTTCTTC. It translates to CASSLPGLAVRYEQFF.

This clone was counted a single time. CDR3 protein: CASSLDRVAEAFF. DNA of the CDR3: TGCGCCAGCAGCTTGGACAGGGTGGCTGAAGCTTTCTTT. The chain has TRBV5-1 and TRBJ1-1; maybe TRBD1 (6 bases). Deletions cut 0 bases from V and 6 bases from J, with 9 bases between. There are 13 residues in the CDR3. CDR1 and CDR2 (germline): SGHRS, YFSETQ.

The chain uses TRBV9 and TRBJ2-5, with 11 bases matching TRBD1. The V and J ends lost 3 bases and 3 bases, in that order; junction bases with no gene match: 1. Germline CDR1 SGDLS, CDR2 YYNGEE. This CDR3 is 14 amino acids long. This CDR3 reads CASSAGQGEETQYF. In DNA form, the CDR3 reads TGTGCCAGCAGCGCGGGACAGGGGGAAGAGACCCAGTACTTC.

The chain is built from TRBV28 and TRBJ1-4; a possible D gene is TRBD1 (6 bases). V dropped 5 bases and J dropped 10 bases, with 17 bases sitting between them. Germline CDR1 and CDR2: MDHEN and SYDVKM. This CDR3 has 14 residues. CDR3 nucleotide sequence: TGTGCCAGCAGTGCAACCGGGGGGGCGAGAAAACTGTTTTTT. Residues: CASSATGGARKLFF.

The gene calls are TRBV30 and TRBJ1-5; 10 bases align to TRBD1. The CDR3 spans 12 residues. In germline, CDR1 is GTSNPN, CDR2 SVGIG (reference sequence). For the CDR3, the DNA is TGTGCGTTCGACAGGGGGCATAAGCCCCAGCATTTT. Its translation: CAFDRGHKPQHF. The whole variable domain, remainder taken from reference TRBV30 and TRBJ1-5, is SQTIHQWPATLVQPVGSPLSLECTVEGTSNPNLYWYRQAAGRGLQLLFYSVGIGQISSEVPQNLSASRPQDRQFILSSKKLLLSDSGFYLCAFDRGHKPQHFGDGTRLSIL.

The chain combines TRBV9 with TRBJ2-1; D might be TRBD1 (6 bases). The CDR3 contains 15 residues. V was cut by 4 bases and J by 3 bases, with 14 bases left in between. Germline-derived CDR1 and CDR2 are SGDLS and YYNGEE. CDR3 residues: CASSPHGDIYNEQFF. The DNA of the CDR3 is TGTGCCAGCAGCCCACACGGGGACATCTACAATGAGCAGTTCTTC.

CDR3 DNA sequence: TGCGCCAGCAGCTTGGGAGCAGGGGTGGTGGACACCGGGGAGCTGTTTTTT. This codes for CASSLGAGVVDTGELFF. The rearrangement uses TRBV5-1 and TRBJ2-2; D may be TRBD1 (6 bases). The CDR3 spans 17 residues. The germline V and J ends were trimmed by 0 bases and 3 bases, with 15 bases remaining between them. The germline V gene has CDR1 SGHRS and CDR2 YFSETQ. The full variable domain, in which reference TRBV5-1 and TRBJ2-2 provide the parts outside the CDR3, is KAGVTQTPRYLIKTRGQQVTLSCSPISGHRSVSWYQQTPGQGLQFLFEYFSETQRNKGNFPGRFSGRQFSNSRSEMNVSTLELGDSALYLCASSLGAGVVDTGELFFGEGSRLTVL.

The count of this clone is one. The chain employs TRBV5-4 and TRBJ1-1; 10 positions match TRBD1. CDR1 SGHNT and CDR2 YYREEE come from the germline V gene (reference sequence). V lost 5 bases, J lost 1 base, and 5 bases stayed unmatched. This CDR3 is built from 15 residues. DNA for the CDR3: TGTGCCAGCAGTACACGGACAGGGGGGAACACTGAAGCTTTCTTT. Amino acids: CASSTRTGGNTEAFF. The entire variable domain, with the rest obtained from reference TRBV5-4 and TRBJ1-1, is as follows: ETGVTQSPTHLIKTRGQQVTLRCSSQSGHNTVSWYQQALGQGPQFIFQYYREEENGRGNFPPRFSGLQFPNYSSELNVNALELDDSALYLCASSTRTGGNTEAFFGQGTRLTVV.

The chain links TRBV13 to TRBJ2-3; 9 nucleotides line up with TRBD2. The CDR3 extends over 17 amino acids. Losses at the gene ends were 4 bases for V and 1 base for J; bases not matched to a gene: 9. CDR1 is PRHDT, CDR2 FYEKMQ, per germline (reference sequence). The CDR3 protein is CASSSPFGGGGTDTQYF. The CDR3 DNA reads as TGTGCCAGCAGCTCCCCTTTTGGCGGGGGGGGCACAGATACGCAGTATTTT.

CDR3 protein: CASSGVGVEAFF. DNA for the CDR3: TGTGCCAGCAGCGGGGTGGGAGTTGAAGCTTTCTTT. The V gene is TRBV7-9, the J gene TRBJ1-1; D gene unclear. V was trimmed by 5 bases and J by 7 bases, leaving 11 bases between them. Germline loops: CDR1 SEHNR, CDR2 FQNEAQ (reference sequence). The CDR3 has 12 amino acids.

The chain is built from TRBV29-1 and TRBJ1-2, with D possibly being TRBD1 (5 bases). Trimming took off 6 bases at V and 2 bases at J, with 10 bases between the two ends. This CDR3 is 12 amino acids long. Germline assignment: CDR1 SQVTM and CDR2 ANQGSEA. CDR3 protein: CSVGEGNYGYTF. In DNA, the CDR3 is TGCAGCGTCGGGGAGGGGAACTATGGCTACACCTTC.